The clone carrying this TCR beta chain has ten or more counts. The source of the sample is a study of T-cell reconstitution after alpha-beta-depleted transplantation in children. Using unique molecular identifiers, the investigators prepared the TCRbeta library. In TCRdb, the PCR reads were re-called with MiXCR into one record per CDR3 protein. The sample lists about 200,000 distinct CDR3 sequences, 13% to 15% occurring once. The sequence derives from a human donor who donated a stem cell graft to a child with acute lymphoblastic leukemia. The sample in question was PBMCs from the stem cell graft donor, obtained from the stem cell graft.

Here the CDR3 DNA reads TGTGCCAGCAGTGAATATCGACAGGGGAAGCTTCCCCAGCATTTT. This gives the protein CASSEYRQGKLPQHF. V and J are TRBV6-1 and TRBJ1-5; 8 nucleotides agree with TRBD1. The germline V gene encodes CDR1 MNHNS and CDR2 SASEGT. J was trimmed by 10 bases and V by 2 bases; bases with no gene match: 10. This CDR3 is 15 amino acids long.